This T cell receptor beta chain appears in the sequencing data of a study of glioma-infiltrating T cells. Of note for this clonotype: Its antigen remains unknown.

Points from the study as a whole: Shared blood CDR3 signature motifs marked patients with low tissue-blood divergence. Gliomas, especially low-grade, showed above-expected tissue-blood divergence; non-neoplastic patients showed below.

Using RNA template, CDR3s of TCR alpha and beta were amplified with iRepertoire arm-PCR. One-step reverse transcription and amplification started from approximately 100-400 ng of tissue mRNA or PBMC total RNA. MiXCR, applied by TCRdb to the multiplex PCR reads, yields one record per CDR3 protein. The sample lists roughly 350,000 distinct CDR3 sequences, around 45% seen once, with more than 10% in the top ten. This CDR3 is 17 amino acids long. Germline loops: CDR1 SGHTA, CDR2 FQGTGA. V lost 5 bases and J lost 7; bases outside the gene matches: 14. The sequence came from a human donor with low-grade glioma or glioblastoma, undergoing nonglioma brain surgery, or in good health (not recorded which). The J gene is TRBJ2-1, the V gene TRBV7-3; 10 nucleotides agree with TRBD2. Sample: glioma tissue, nonneoplastic brain tissue, or PBMCs (not recorded which). The CDR3 coding sequence is TGTGCCAGCAGCGTAGGTCCCCCCGGGACTAGCGAGAATGAGCAGTTCTTC. Its protein product is CASSVGPPGTSENEQFF. Looking up the rest from reference TRBV7-3 and TRBJ2-1 gives the full variable domain: GAGVSQTPSNKVTEKGKYVELRCDPISGHTALYWYRQSLGQGPEFLIYFQGTGAADDSGLPNDRFFAVRPEGSVSTLKIQRTERGDSAVYLCASSVGPPGTSENEQFFGPGTRLTVL.